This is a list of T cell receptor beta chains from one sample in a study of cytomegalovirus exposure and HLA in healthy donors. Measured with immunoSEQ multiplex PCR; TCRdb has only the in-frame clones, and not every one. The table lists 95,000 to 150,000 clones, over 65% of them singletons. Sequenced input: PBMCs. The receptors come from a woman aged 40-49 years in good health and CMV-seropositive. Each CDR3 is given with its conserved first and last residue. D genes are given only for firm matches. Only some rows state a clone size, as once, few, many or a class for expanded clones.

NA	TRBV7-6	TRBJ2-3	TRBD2	CASSPGTSSKDTQYF	TGTGCCAGCAGCCCTGGGACTAGCTCTAAAGATACGCAGTATTTT
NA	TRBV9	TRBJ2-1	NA	CASSVSAIKDNEQFF	TGTGCCAGCAGCGTTTCAGCGATCAAAGACAATGAGCAGTTCTTC
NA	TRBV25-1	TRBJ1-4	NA	CASSETDSHNEKLFF	TGTGCCAGCAGTGAGACGGACAGTCATAATGAAAAACTGTTTTTT
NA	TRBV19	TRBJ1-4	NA	CASTSALRGEKLFF	TGTGCCAGTACCTCGGCCTTAAGAGGGGAAAAACTGTTTTTT
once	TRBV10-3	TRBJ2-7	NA	CAISGFATPSSYEQYF	TGTGCCATCAGTGGCTTTGCCACACCTAGCTCCTACGAGCAGTACTTC
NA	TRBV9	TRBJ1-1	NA	CASSPTRGGGGTEAFF	TGTGCCAGCAGCCCTACGCGGGGAGGGGGAGGTACTGAAGCTTTCTTT
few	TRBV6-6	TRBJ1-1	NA	CASSYSGGNTEAFF	TGTGCCAGCAGTTACTCCGGCGGGAACACTGAAGCTTTCTTT
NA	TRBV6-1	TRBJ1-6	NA	CASSERTRDFNSPLHF	TGTGCCAGCAGTGAAAGAACCAGGGACTTTAATTCACCCCTCCACTTT
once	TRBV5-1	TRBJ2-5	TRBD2	CASSLAGTSGTETQYF	TGCGCCAGCAGCCTTGCCGGGACTAGCGGGACGGAGACCCAGTACTTC
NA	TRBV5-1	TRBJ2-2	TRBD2	CASSSSSGGAGTGELFF	TGCGCCAGCAGCTCCTCTAGCGGGGGGGCAGGCACCGGGGAGCTGTTTTTT
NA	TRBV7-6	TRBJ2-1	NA	CASSLRRSSYNEQFF	TGTGCCAGCAGCTTAAGGAGGAGCTCCTACAATGAGCAGTTCTTC
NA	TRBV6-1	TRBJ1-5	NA	CASSYGQGRQPQHF	TGTGCCAGCAGTTATGGGCAGGGCCGACAGCCCCAGCATTTT
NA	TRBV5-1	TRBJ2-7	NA	CASSPSEGEQYF	TGCGCCAGCAGCCCTTCGGAGGGGGAGCAGTACTTC
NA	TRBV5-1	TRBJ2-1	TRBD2	CASYAGGSTYNEQFF	TGCGCCAGCTACGCGGGCGGGAGTACCTACAATGAGCAGTTCTTC
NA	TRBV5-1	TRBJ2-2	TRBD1	CASSLEAGGAGELFF	TGCGCCAGCAGCTTGGAGGCAGGGGGAGCCGGGGAGCTGTTTTTT
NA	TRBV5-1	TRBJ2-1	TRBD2	CASSRPSGSMNEQFF	TGCGCCAGCAGCAGACCTAGCGGGAGTATGAATGAGCAGTTCTTC
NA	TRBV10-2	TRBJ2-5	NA	CASSDQGETQYF	TGCGCCAGCAGTGACCAGGGGGAGACCCAGTACTTC
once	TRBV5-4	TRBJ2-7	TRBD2	CASSQGGGLSYEQYF	TGTGCCAGCAGCCAGGGCGGGGGGCTATCCTACGAGCAGTACTTC
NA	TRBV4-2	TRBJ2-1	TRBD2	CASSQRGLAGGNEQFF	TGTGCCAGCAGCCAAAGGGGACTAGCGGGGGGCAATGAGCAGTTCTTC
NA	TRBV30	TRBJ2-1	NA	CAWSGQNEQFF	TGTGCCTGGAGTGGACAGAATGAGCAGTTCTTC
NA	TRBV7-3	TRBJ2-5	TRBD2	CASSLMAGDPRDQETQYF	TGTGCCAGCAGCTTGATGGCGGGGGACCCGAGGGATCAAGAGACCCAGTACTTC
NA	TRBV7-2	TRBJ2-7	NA	CASSLDRGGLGEQYF	TGTGCCAGCAGCTTAGACAGGGGGGGACTCGGGGAGCAGTACTTC
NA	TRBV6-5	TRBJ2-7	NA	CASSSAGTPNEQYF	TGTGCCAGCAGTTCGGCCGGGACTCCCAACGAGCAGTACTTC
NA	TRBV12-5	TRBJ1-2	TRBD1	CASGSGTANGYTF	TGTGCTAGTGGTTCTGGGACAGCTAATGGCTACACCTTC
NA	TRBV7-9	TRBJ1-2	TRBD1	CASSGTGDYYGYTF	TGTGCCAGCAGCGGGACAGGGGATTACTATGGCTACACCTTC
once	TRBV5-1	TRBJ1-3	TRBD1	CASSTGQGRSGNTIYF	TGCGCCAGCAGTACCGGACAGGGGCGCTCTGGAAACACCATATATTTT
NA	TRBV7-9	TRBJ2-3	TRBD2	CASSGRGGSTDTQYF	TGTGCCAGCAGTGGGCGGGGGGGAAGCACAGATACGCAGTATTTT
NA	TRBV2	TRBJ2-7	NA	CASSTKLTGPVNYEQYF	TGTGCCAGCAGTACTAAACTAACAGGTCCCGTGAACTACGAGCAGTACTTC
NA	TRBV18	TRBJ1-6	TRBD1	CASSPSGTGNSPLHF	TGTGCCAGCTCACCATCAGGGACAGGGAATTCACCCCTCCACTTT
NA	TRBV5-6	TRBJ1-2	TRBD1	CASSLPGQGQIYGYTF	TGTGCCAGCAGCCTACCAGGACAGGGCCAAATCTATGGCTACACCTTC
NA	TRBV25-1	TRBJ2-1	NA	CASSEFGTYEQFF	TGTGCCAGCAGTGAATTCGGGACATATGAGCAGTTCTTC
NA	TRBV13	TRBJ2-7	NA	CASSLGSRYEQYF	TGTGCCAGCAGCTTAGGGTCCAGGTACGAGCAGTACTTC
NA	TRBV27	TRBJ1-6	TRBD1	CASSLLAGGGNSPLHF	TGTGCCAGCAGTTTATTGGCAGGGGGCGGCAATTCACCCCTCCACTTT
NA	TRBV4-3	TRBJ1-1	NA	CASSQEPSRASEAFF	TGCGCCAGCAGCCAAGAGCCCTCCAGGGCCTCTGAAGCTTTCTTT
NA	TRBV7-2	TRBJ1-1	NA	CASRGSTGRGNTEAFF	TGTGCCAGCAGGGGTTCCACAGGGAGAGGGAACACTGAAGCTTTCTTT
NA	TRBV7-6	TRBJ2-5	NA	CASSLPDSSQETQYF	TGTGCCAGCAGCTTACCCGACTCCTCCCAAGAGACCCAGTACTTC
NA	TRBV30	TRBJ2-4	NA	CAWSRDLAKNIQYF	TGTGCCTGGAGTCGGGACTTAGCCAAAAACATCCAGTACTTC
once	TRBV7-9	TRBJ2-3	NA	CASLGDPSSASTDTQYF	TGTGCCAGCTTGGGTGACCCTTCGAGCGCCAGCACAGATACGCAGTATTTT
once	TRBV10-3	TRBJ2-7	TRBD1	CAISERDRSYEQYF	TGTGCCATCAGTGAGCGGGACAGGTCCTACGAGCAGTACTTC
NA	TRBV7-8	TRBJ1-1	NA	CASSLAAGTRGTEAFF	TGTGCCAGCAGCTTAGCAGCCGGGACACGAGGAACTGAAGCTTTCTTT
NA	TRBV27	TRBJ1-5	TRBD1	CASRYGGQGAGQPQHF	TGTGCCAGCAGGTATGGGGGACAGGGGGCCGGGCAGCCCCAGCATTTT
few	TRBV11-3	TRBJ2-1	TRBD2	CASSLAGAGDHEQFF	TGTGCCAGCAGCTTAGCGGGAGCGGGAGACCATGAGCAGTTCTTC
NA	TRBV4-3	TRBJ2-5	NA	CASSQDTSRGQETQYF	TGCGCCAGCAGCCAAGATACTAGCAGGGGGCAAGAGACCCAGTACTTC
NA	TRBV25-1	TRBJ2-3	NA	CASSDTPRGITDTQYF	TGTGCCAGCAGTGATACACCTAGGGGAATCACAGATACGCAGTATTTT
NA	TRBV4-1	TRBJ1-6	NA	CASSFMAGLNSPLHF	TGCGCCAGCAGCTTCATGGCAGGGCTAAATTCACCCCTCCACTTT
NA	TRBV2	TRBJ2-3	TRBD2	CASSLGLTDTQYF	TGTGCCAGCAGCCTGGGACTAACAGATACGCAGTATTTT
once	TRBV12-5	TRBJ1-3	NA	CASGLPTLGSSGNTIYF	TGTGCTAGTGGTTTGCCTACCCTGGGGAGCTCTGGAAACACCATATATTTT
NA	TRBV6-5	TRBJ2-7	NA	CASSTNYEQYF	TGTGCCAGCAGCACAAACTACGAGCAGTACTTC
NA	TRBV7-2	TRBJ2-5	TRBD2	CASSVGAGLASETQYF	TGTGCCAGCAGCGTAGGCGCCGGACTAGCGTCAGAGACCCAGTACTTC
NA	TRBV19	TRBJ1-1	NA	CASTPPSNTEAFF	TGTGCCAGTACCCCCCCCAGTAACACTGAAGCTTTCTTT
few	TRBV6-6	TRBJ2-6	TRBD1	CASTDGTAGANVLTF	TGTGCCAGCACCGACGGGACAGCTGGGGCCAACGTCCTGACTTTC